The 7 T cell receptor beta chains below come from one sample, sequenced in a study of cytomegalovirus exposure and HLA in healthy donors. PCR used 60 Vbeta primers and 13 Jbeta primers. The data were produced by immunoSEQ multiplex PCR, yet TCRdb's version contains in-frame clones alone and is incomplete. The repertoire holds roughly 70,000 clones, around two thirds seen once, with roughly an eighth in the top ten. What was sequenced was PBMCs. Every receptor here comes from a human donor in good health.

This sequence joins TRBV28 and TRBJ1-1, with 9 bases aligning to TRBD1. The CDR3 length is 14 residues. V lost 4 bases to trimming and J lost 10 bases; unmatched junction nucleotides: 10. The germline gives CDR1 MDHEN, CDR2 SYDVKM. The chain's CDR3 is CASSSQQGAIGAFF. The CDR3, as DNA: TGTGCCAGCAGTTCACAACAGGGGGCGATAGGAGCTTTCTTT. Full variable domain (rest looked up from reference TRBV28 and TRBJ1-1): DVKVTQSSRYLVKRTGEKVFLECVQDMDHENMFWYRQDPGLGLRLIYFSYDVKMKEKGDIPEGYSVSREKKERFSLILESASTNQTSMYLCASSSQQGAIGAFFGQGTRLTVV.

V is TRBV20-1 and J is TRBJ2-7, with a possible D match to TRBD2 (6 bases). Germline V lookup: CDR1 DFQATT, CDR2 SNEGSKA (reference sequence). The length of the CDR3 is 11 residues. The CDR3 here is CSAGTSRGQYF. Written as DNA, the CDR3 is TGCTCCGCGGGGACCTCTCGCGGGCAGTACTTC.

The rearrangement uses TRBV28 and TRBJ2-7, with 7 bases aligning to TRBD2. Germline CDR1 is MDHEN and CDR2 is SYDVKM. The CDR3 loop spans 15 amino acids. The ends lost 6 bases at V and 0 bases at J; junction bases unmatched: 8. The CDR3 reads CASSTSGTYSYEQYF. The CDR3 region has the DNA TGTGCCAGCAGCACGAGCGGGACTTACTCCTACGAGCAGTACTTC.

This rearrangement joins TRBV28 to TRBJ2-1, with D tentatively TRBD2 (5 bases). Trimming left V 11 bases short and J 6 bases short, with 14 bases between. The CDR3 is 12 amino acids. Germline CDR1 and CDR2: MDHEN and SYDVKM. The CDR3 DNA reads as TGTGCCGCTGGAGGAGGTAGCAATGAGCAGTTCTTC. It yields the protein CAAGGGSNEQFF.

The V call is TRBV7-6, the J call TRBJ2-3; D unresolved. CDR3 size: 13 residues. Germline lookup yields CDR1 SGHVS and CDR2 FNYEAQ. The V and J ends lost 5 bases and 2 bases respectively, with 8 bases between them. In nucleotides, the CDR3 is TGTGCCAGCAGCCTACTACTCACAGATACGCAGTATTTT. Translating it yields CASSLLLTDTQYF.

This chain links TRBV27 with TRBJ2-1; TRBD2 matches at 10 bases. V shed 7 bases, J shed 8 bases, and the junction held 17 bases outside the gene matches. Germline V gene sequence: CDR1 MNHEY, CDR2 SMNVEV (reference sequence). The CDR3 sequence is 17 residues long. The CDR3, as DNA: TGTGCCAGCAAAAACGGTCTAAGCGGGAGGGCCAGCGATGAGCAGTTCTTC. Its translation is CASKNGLSGRASDEQFF.

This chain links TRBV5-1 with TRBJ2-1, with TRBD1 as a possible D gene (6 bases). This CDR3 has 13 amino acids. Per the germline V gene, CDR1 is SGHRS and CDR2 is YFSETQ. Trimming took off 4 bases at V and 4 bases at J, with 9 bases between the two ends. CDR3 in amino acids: CASSPDRYNEQFF. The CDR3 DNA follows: TGCGCCAGCAGCCCCGACAGGTACAATGAGCAGTTCTTC.